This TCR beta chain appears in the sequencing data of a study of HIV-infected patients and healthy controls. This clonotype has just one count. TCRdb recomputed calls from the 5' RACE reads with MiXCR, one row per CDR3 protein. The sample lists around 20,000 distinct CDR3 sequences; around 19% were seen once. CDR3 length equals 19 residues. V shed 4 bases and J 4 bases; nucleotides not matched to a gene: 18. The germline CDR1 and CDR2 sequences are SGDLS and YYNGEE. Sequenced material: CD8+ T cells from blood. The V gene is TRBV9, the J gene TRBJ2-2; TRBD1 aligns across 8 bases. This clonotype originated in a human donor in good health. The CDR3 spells CASSPIQLDREGTTGELFF. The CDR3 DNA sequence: TGTGCCAGCAGCCCCATCCAGCTGGACAGGGAAGGGACCACCGGGGAGCTGTTTTTT.